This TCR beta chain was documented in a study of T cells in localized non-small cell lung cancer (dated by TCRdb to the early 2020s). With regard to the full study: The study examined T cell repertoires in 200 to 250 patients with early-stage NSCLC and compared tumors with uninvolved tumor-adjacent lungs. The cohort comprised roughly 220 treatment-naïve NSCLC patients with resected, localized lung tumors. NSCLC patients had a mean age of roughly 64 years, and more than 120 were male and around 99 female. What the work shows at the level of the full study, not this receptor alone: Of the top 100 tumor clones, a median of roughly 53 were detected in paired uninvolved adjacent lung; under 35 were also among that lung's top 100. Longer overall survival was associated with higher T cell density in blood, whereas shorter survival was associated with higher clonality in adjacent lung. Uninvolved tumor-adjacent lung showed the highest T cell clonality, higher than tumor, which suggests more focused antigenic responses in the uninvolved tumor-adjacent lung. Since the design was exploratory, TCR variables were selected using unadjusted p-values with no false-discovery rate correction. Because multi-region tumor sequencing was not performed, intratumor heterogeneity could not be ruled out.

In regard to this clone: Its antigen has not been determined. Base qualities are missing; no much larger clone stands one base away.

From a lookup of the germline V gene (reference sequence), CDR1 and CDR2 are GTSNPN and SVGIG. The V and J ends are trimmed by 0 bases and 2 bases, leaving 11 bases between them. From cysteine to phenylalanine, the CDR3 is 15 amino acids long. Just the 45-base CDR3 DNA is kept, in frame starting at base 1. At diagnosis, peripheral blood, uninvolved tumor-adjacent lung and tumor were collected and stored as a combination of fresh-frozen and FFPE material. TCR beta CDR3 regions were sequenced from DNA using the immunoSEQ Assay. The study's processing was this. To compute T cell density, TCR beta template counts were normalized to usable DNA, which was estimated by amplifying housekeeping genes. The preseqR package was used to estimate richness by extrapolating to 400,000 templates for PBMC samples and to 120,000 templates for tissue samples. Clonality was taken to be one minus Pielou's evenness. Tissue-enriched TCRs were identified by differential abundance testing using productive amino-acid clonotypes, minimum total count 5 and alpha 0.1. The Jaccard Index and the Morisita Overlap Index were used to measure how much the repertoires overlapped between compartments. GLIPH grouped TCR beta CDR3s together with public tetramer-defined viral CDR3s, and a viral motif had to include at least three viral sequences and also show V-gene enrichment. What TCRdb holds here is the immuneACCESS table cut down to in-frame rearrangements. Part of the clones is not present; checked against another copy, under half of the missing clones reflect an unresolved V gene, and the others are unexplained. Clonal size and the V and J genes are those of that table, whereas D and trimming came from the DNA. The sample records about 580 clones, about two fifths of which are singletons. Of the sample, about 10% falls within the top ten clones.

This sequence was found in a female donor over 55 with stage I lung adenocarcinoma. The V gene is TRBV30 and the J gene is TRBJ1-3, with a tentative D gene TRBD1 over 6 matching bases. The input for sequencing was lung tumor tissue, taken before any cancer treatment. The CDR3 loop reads CAWSVWGHTGNTIYF. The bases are TGTGCCTGGAGTGTCTGGGGACACACTGGAAACACCATATATTTT.